This T cell receptor beta chain was identified in a study of T-cell reconstitution after alpha-beta-depleted transplantation in children. This clonotype was counted a few times. CDR3 length: 16 amino acids. The germline CDR1 and CDR2 sequences are SEHNR and FQNEAQ (reference sequence). V was trimmed by 5 bases and J by 5 bases, leaving 19 bases between them. For TCRbeta, the library was prepared with unique molecular identifiers. TCRdb re-analysed the PCR reads in MiXCR, keeping a single row per CDR3 protein. The profile shows a few hundred thousand distinct CDR3 sequences, roughly 13% of them singletons.

The chain employs TRBV7-9 and TRBJ2-1, with D possibly TRBD1 on 6 matching bases. Sequenced material: PBMCs, taken from the stem cell graft. The receptor was derived from a human donor who donated a stem cell graft to a child with Fanconi anemia. CDR3 in DNA: TGTGCCAGCAGCCGGCGGACAGTTTTTTCTAACAATGAGCAGTTCTTC. The encoded protein is CASSRRTVFSNNEQFF.